The T cell receptor (beta chain) under discussion was sequenced for a study of T cells in Graves' hyperthyroidism and ophthalmopathy. With duration under 3 months, ophthalmopathy was active: Clinical Activity Score at least 3, NOSPECS at least 4. PBMCs were collected from an approximately 9.5 ml volume of fresh peripheral blood. The source material, RNA transcripts, was used to amplify TCR beta CDR3 regions. Using the HTBI primer set, a first-round RT-PCR was run on the TCR CDR3. TCRdb fed the multiplex PCR reads into MiXCR, producing one record per CDR3 protein. The profile shows 300,000 to 400,000 distinct CDR3 sequences, roughly 20% of them singletons. The CDR3 totals 14 residues. From germline, CDR1 is SNHLY and CDR2 FYNNEI. Trimming pared 3 bases from V and 0 bases from J, leaving 8 bases between.

The sequence came from a young man with Graves' ophthalmopathy. Sequencing input: blood. The genes are TRBV2 and TRBJ1-1; the D is unclear. CDR3 sequence: CASSDGAMNTEAFF. CDR3 in DNA: TGTGCCAGCAGTGACGGAGCCATGAACACTGAAGCTTTCTTT.